This is a list of T cell receptor beta chains from one sample in a study of graft-versus-host responses after intestinal transplantation. Only in-frame clones appear in the TCRdb table, and some are missing; sequencing was by immunoSEQ multiplex PCR. The sample lists some 70,000 clones; roughly 90% were seen once. Sequencing was performed on bone marrow, taken 734 days after intestinal transplantation. Source of these receptors: a human patient who received an intestinal transplant, so some T cells may come from the graft donor. Each CDR3 is given with its conserved first and last residue. A D gene is named only where the DNA matches it firmly. Clone size is shown for a subset of rows, as once, few, many or a class of expanded clone.

size	J	D	V	DNA	CDR3
.	TRBJ2-2	TRBD2	TRBV7-2	TGTGCCAGCAGCTACTCTAGCGGGAGCACAACCGGGGAGCTGTTTTTT	CASSYSSGSTTGELFF
.	TRBJ1-5	.	TRBV5-5	TGTGCCAGCAGCTTGGTAGTGTCTTCTGAGCCCCAGCATTTT	CASSLVVSSEPQHF
.	TRBJ2-7	TRBD2	TRBV30	TGTGCCTGGAGTGAGGGAATCGGACTAGCGTGGTCCTACGAGCAGTACTTC	CAWSEGIGLAWSYEQYF
.	TRBJ2-3	.	TRBV28	TGTGCCAGCACTTGGCCCGGTAACACAGATACGCAGTATTTT	CASTWPGNTDTQYF
.	TRBJ2-3	TRBD2	TRBV28	TGTGCCAGCAGTTCGACTAGCGGGATTTATCAGCCGGGAGATACGCAGTATTTT	CASSSTSGIYQPGDTQYF
.	TRBJ2-7	TRBD2	TRBV11-2	TGTGCCAGCAGCTTAACTGTGGCGGGGGTGAACTACGAGCAGTACTTC	CASSLTVAGVNYEQYF
.	TRBJ2-6	.	TRBV5-4	TGTGCCAGCAGCCAAGAGGGGAGCTCTGGGGCCAACGTCCTGACTTTC	CASSQEGSSGANVLTF
few	TRBJ2-7	TRBD2	TRBV4-2	TGTGCCAGCAGCCAGGGACTAGCGGGGGACGAGCAGTACTTC	CASSQGLAGDEQYF
.	TRBJ2-7	.	TRBV27	TGTGCCAGCGGACAGAGCTCCTACGAGCAGTACTTC	CASGQSSYEQYF
.	TRBJ2-7	TRBD2	TRBV19	TGTGCCAGTAGTATTGAGCGGGGTCCCTACGAGCAGTACTTC	CASSIERGPYEQYF
once	TRBJ2-3	TRBD2	TRBV7-9	TGTGCCAGCAGCTTCTCCGGGGGGGCGACAGATACGCAGTATTTT	CASSFSGGATDTQYF
once	TRBJ2-7	.	TRBV7-9	TGTGCCAGCAGCCCTAATCGGGTCGGGTACGACGAGCAGTACTTC	CASSPNRVGYDEQYF
.	TRBJ2-1	.	TRBV6-5	TGTGCCAGCTCTGTGTCGGAGTCCTACAATGAGCAGTTCTTC	CASSVSESYNEQFF
.	TRBJ2-6	TRBD1	TRBV29-1	TGCAGCGCGGCGACAGGGAGCCCACCCTCTGGGGCCAACGTCCTGACTTTC	CSAATGSPPSGANVLTF
.	TRBJ2-2	.	TRBV9	TGTGCCAGCAGCGTAGAGTTGAGTGATCCCGGGGAGCTGTTTTTT	CASSVELSDPGELFF
.	TRBJ2-7	.	TRBV6-6	TGTGCCAGCACCTTAAGGGGGGACACCTACGAGCAGTACTTC	CASTLRGDTYEQYF
.	TRBJ1-1	.	TRBV6-6	TGTGCCAGCAGTTACCCGCAGGCTGAAGCTTTCTTT	CASSYPQAEAFF
.	TRBJ2-7	TRBD1	TRBV7-9	TGTGCCAGCAGCTCCAGGGGGAGCTCCTACGAGCAGTACTTC	CASSSRGSSYEQYF
.	TRBJ2-7	.	TRBV6-6	TGTGCCAGCAGTTTGACAGGCGTTACAGAGCAGTACTTC	CASSLTGVTEQYF
.	TRBJ2-5	TRBD2	TRBV30	TGTGCCTGGAGTGCAGGGGCGGGAGGAGAGACCCAGTACTTC	CAWSAGAGGETQYF
.	TRBJ1-5	.	TRBV6-6	TGTGCCAGCAGTTACGGGGGTAGCAATCAGCCCCAGCATTTT	CASSYGGSNQPQHF
.	TRBJ2-7	TRBD1	TRBV7-2	TGTGCCAGCAGCCGGGACAGGGTTCCGGACGAGCAGTACTTC	CASSRDRVPDEQYF
.	TRBJ2-1	TRBD2	TRBV9	TGTGCCAGCACCAACGCCCCCACTAGCGGTGGAACCCATGAGCAGTTCTTC	CASTNAPTSGGTHEQFF
.	TRBJ1-5	.	TRBV19	TGTGCCAGTAGTATCCTCTGGGCCTCCAATCAGCCCCAGCATTTT	CASSILWASNQPQHF
.	TRBJ1-6	.	TRBV6-5	TGTGCCATACGACGAGTCTCCTATAATTCACCCCTCCACTTT	CAIRRVSYNSPLHF
.	TRBJ2-3	TRBD2	TRBV5-1	TGCGCCAGCAGACTAGCGGGGGGCAACGCACGGGAAACAGATACGCAGTATTTT	CASRLAGGNARETDTQYF
once	TRBJ2-7	.	TRBV5-4	TGTGCCAGCAGCTTTGACAGTTCCTACGAGCAGTACTTC	CASSFDSSYEQYF
.	TRBJ2-7	.	TRBV29-1	TGCAGCGTTGTGAGCAGATACGAGCAGTACTTC	CSVVSRYEQYF
.	TRBJ2-7	TRBD2	TRBV5-1	TGCGCCAGCAGCTTTAAGCGGGAGGGTTACGAGCAGTACTTC	CASSFKREGYEQYF
once	TRBJ1-2	TRBD1	TRBV5-6	TGTGCCAGCAGAAAGACAGGGGCCGACTATGGCTACACCTTC	CASRKTGADYGYTF
.	TRBJ1-2	.	TRBV11-2	TGTGCCAGCAGTAGAATGGCTTATGTCAGAACTACGCTCGGCTACACCTTC	CASSRMAYVRTTLGYTF
.	TRBJ1-2	.	TRBV20-1	TGCAGTGCCCGGGACAACTCTGGCTACACCTTC	CSARDNSGYTF
.	TRBJ1-2	.	TRBV18	TGTGCCAGCTCACCACAGGGCGACAGACCCCTGGACACCTTC	CASSPQGDRPLDTF
.	TRBJ2-7	TRBD2	TRBV9	TGTGCCAGCAGCGTCTCCCCGGGGAGGGCCTACGAGCAGTACTTC	CASSVSPGRAYEQYF
.	TRBJ2-1	.	TRBV11-1	TGTGCCAGCACCTTAGGACTCTCTACAAATGAGCAGTTCTTC	CASTLGLSTNEQFF
.	TRBJ2-7	.	TRBV5-4	TGTGCCAGCAGCTTTGGGGCATCCTACGAGCAGTACTTC	CASSFGASYEQYF
.	TRBJ2-5	TRBD2	TRBV29-1	TGCAGCGTTGAAGATCACACTAGCGGGGATCCTGAGACCCAGTACTTC	CSVEDHTSGDPETQYF
.	TRBJ2-1	.	TRBV5-5	TGTGCCAGCAGCTTGGGGGCTTACAATGAGCAGTTCTTC	CASSLGAYNEQFF
.	TRBJ2-1	.	TRBV10-1	TGCGCCAGCAGCTTGTCCGGGAGAACCTATGAGCAGTTCTTC	CASSLSGRTYEQFF
.	TRBJ2-7	.	TRBV25-1	TGTGCCAGCAGTGAATCTCGCAGGGAAGGATACGAGCAGTACTTC	CASSESRREGYEQYF
.	TRBJ2-1	TRBD2	TRBV6-5	TGTGCCAGCAGTTACGACGGGAGGTACAATGAGCAGTTCTTC	CASSYDGRYNEQFF
.	TRBJ1-1	.	TRBV5-4	TGTGCCAGCAGTCGGACCTTGGAAGCTTTCTTT	CASSRTLEAFF
.	TRBJ1-2	.	TRBV18	TGTGCCAGCTCACCCGGACGAGACTATGGCTACACCTTC	CASSPGRDYGYTF
.	TRBJ1-2	.	TRBV10-3	TGTGCCATCAGTGAGTCGGAGGTAGAGGGATTCTATGGCTACACCTTC	CAISESEVEGFYGYTF
.	TRBJ2-1	TRBD2	TRBV2	TGTGCCAGCAGACAGCCGGGACTAGCGGGCAACTTCTACAATGAGCAGTTCTTC	CASRQPGLAGNFYNEQFF
.	TRBJ2-5	.	TRBV15	TGTGCCACCAGCAGGACCCGGGACGTAGCAGAGACCCAGTACTTC	CATSRTRDVAETQYF
few	TRBJ2-1	TRBD2	TRBV6-6	TGTGCCAGCGGGTACGTCGGGGGGAGCTCCTACAATGAGCAGTTCTTC	CASGYVGGSSYNEQFF
once	TRBJ2-7	TRBD2	TRBV7-2	TGTGCCAGCAGCCATAGCGGGATTACCTACGAGCAGTACTTC	CASSHSGITYEQYF
.	TRBJ2-7	.	TRBV6-1	TGTGCCAGCAGTGCAGGGGCCTATACTTACGAGCAGTACTTC	CASSAGAYTYEQYF
.	TRBJ2-7	.	TRBV12-5	TGTGCTAGTGCCAAGGTCCTAACGAGCTCCGAGCAGTACTTC	CASAKVLTSSEQYF
.	TRBJ2-5	TRBD2	TRBV5-5	TGTGCCAGCAGCTCCCTAGCGGGCCAAGAGACCCAGTACTTC	CASSSLAGQETQYF